This is a list of T cell receptor beta chains from one sample in a study of breast tumors, draining lymph nodes, adjacent tissues. TCRdb itself ran the multiplex PCR reads through MiXCR, one entry per CDR3 protein. This sample has over 250,000 distinct CDR3 sequences, with around 30% found just once. Sample: axillary lymph node tissue. The receptors were gathered from a female donor with breast cancer. Some clones in this sample may be carry-over from other donors' samples. The CDR3 runs from the conserved cysteine through the conserved F or W. Each record gives: J gene, V gene, CDR3 protein.

>TRBJ2-7|TRBV9
CASSGSYRISYEQYF
>TRBJ1-2|TRBV12-3/TRBV12-4
CASSLRTGAFYGYTF
>TRBJ2-6|TRBV2
CASSEWANVLTF
>TRBJ1-3|TRBV20-1
CSASDRTGNTIYF
>TRBJ1-6|TRBV6-4
CASSEPRPPNSPLHF
>TRBJ1-5|TRBV19
CASELGANQPQHF
>TRBJ2-1|TRBV7-8
CADKGGESYNEQFF
>TRBJ2-2|TRBV7-3
CASSSVGGAAGELFF
>TRBJ2-5|TRBV29-1
CSVTIGQGRGETQYF
>TRBJ1-5|TRBV20-1
CSAGKGVQGTQPQHF
>TRBJ2-7|TRBV19
CASSPWGGTSGNYEQYF
>TRBJ2-7|TRBV6-1
CASSRTALYEQYF
>TRBJ1-1|TRBV15
CATSRVGRNTEAFF
>TRBJ2-5|TRBV11-3
CASSLRSRKAETQYF
>TRBJ2-5|TRBV30
CAEGGRETQYF
>TRBJ2-4|TRBV19
CASSMFGGRIQYF
>TRBJ2-1|TRBV12-3/TRBV12-4
CASSFALAGENEQFF
>TRBJ1-5|TRBV6-1
CASSTPMGGNNQPQHF
>TRBJ2-1|TRBV7-9
CASSSQDEQFF
>TRBJ2-5|TRBV6-5
CASGVRGTGVGQETQYF
>TRBJ2-1|TRBV7-2
CASTGDPSYNEQFF
>TRBJ2-2|TRBV29-1
CSSSLGEGEAGELFF
>TRBJ1-2|TRBV20-1
CSASLDKHPYGYTF
>TRBJ2-1|TRBV27
CASSLALAGLNEQFF
>TRBJ2-1|TRBV7-9
CAIPSYRYNEQFF
>TRBJ1-4|TRBV10-3
CASLQGPNEKLFF
>TRBJ1-1|TRBV20-1
CSAVTGPTEAFF
>TRBJ2-1|TRBV7-3
CASSLSALYRSQHEQFF
>TRBJ2-1|TRBV24-1
CATSESSGRAGNEQFF
>TRBJ2-3|TRBV11-3
CASSLVASGKQYF
>TRBJ2-3|TRBV7-9
CASSEGQGIPDTLYF
>TRBJ2-7|TRBV5-8
CAYRAMGGSYEQYF
>TRBJ1-2|TRBV5-6
CASSLPADFFYGYTF
>TRBJ2-1|TRBV5-6
CASSLGTAPYNEQFF
>TRBJ2-7|TRBV5-1
CASSSQGGTYEQYF
>TRBJ2-7|TRBV7-9
CASSLAAASYEQYF
>TRBJ1-1|TRBV20-1
CSARASGNAEAFF
>TRBJ2-5|TRBV5-8
CASSWTLAGGGMETQYF
>TRBJ1-2|TRBV11-3
CASSQEGTGYGYTF
>TRBJ1-6|TRBV2
CASRPGQVPNSPLHF
>TRBJ2-2|TRBV2
CATRRRANTGELFF
>TRBJ2-3|TRBV2
CASQGGSSGITDTQYF
>TRBJ1-3|TRBV6-5
CASSYSRASGNTIYF
>TRBJ2-7|TRBV7-2
CASSPRTGGYEQYF
>TRBJ2-7|TRBV7-2
CASSASLAGASYEQYF
>TRBJ2-5|TRBV4-1
CASSQVGAGTAETQYF
>TRBJ2-3|TRBV28
CASSLPADTQYF
>TRBJ1-2|TRBV28
CASSLSGEYGHTF
>TRBJ2-3|TRBV6-2/TRBV6-3
CASSYSSDRADTQYF